A single sample is the source of the 10 T cell receptor beta chains below, sequenced in a study of T cells in Graves' hyperthyroidism and ophthalmopathy. Regions amplified from RNA transcripts were the TCR beta CDR3 regions. Using the HTBI primer set, a first-round RT-PCR was run on the TCR CDR3. TCRdb reanalysed the multiplex PCR reads using MiXCR and keeps one entry per CDR3 protein. The sample carries over 650,000 distinct CDR3 sequences, 15% to 20% recorded once. Sequencing was performed on blood. These receptors were taken from a man between 18 and 35 years old with Graves' hyperthyroidism.

This clonotype showed up just a few times. The rearrangement uses TRBV6-2 or TRBV6-3 and TRBJ2-5, with TRBD2 as a possible D gene (7 bases). The germline CDR1 and CDR2 sequences are MNHEY and SVGEGT. Trimming stripped 5 bases from V and 5 bases from J, with 15 bases between. The CDR3 length is 14 residues. CDR3 coding DNA: TGTGCCAGCAGTGCCCGGGGGGCCGGGGAGACCCAGTACTTC. Translated: CASSARGAGETQYF.

Only a few counts were recorded for this clonotype. This chain uses TRBV14 with TRBJ2-1, with D perhaps TRBD1 or TRBD2 (5 bases each). V was cut by 3 bases and J by 1 base, with 10 bases left in between. Germline-derived CDR1 and CDR2 are SGHDN and FVKESK. This CDR3 is built from 15 residues. The CDR3 nucleotides read TGTGCCAGCAGCCAGAGGGACCTATCCTACAATGAGCAGTTCTTC. As protein: CASSQRDLSYNEQFF.

This clonotype was seen many times. J is TRBJ1-2 and V is TRBV7-9, with D unclear. Trimming removed 1 base from V and 6 bases from J, with 9 bases in between. The CDR3 is 13 amino acids. Per germline, CDR1 SEHNR and CDR2 FQNEAQ (reference sequence). The DNA for the CDR3 is TGTGCCAGCAGCTTAGTTGCCAAAGATGGCTACACCTTC. Protein: CASSLVAKDGYTF. Variable domain in full (rest from reference TRBV7-9 and TRBJ1-2): DTGVSQNPRHKITKRGQNVTFRCDPISEHNRLYWYRQTLGQGPEFLTYFQNEAQLEKSRLLSDRFSAERPKGSFSTLEIQRTEQGDSAMYLCASSLVAKDGYTFGSGTRLTVV.

Worth noting for this clonotype: The junction shows a germline mismatch at one end, possibly a read error. V usage is TRBV4-1 and J usage is TRBJ1-5, with a tentative D call TRBD1 (5 bases). Germline CDR1 is MGHRA and CDR2 is YSYEKL. CDR3 length: 14 residues. The CDR3 is CASNQGDVNQPQHF. In nucleotides, the CDR3 is TGCGCCAGCAACCAAGGGGACGTGAATCAGCCCCAGCATTTT.

The V call is TRBV29-1, the J call TRBJ1-2; maybe TRBD1 (5 bases). Germline lookup yields CDR1 SQVTM and CDR2 ANQGSEA. This CDR3 has 12 residues. The ends were cut back, 5 bases at V and 6 bases at J, with 13 bases in the middle. CDR3 amino acids: CSVPGREDGYTF. CDR3 sequence (DNA): TGCAGCGTTCCAGGGCGGGAAGATGGCTACACCTTC.

This chain links TRBV30 with TRBJ2-5, with a weak D call TRBD2 (6 bases). The CDR3 consists of 13 residues. The germline CDR1 and CDR2 sequences are GTSNPN and SVGIG (reference sequence). Trimming stripped 2 bases from V and 4 bases from J, with 11 bases between. The CDR3 coding sequence is TGTGCCTGGAGTCGGGAGATCGCAGAGACCCAGTACTTC. Encoded protein: CAWSREIAETQYF.

This clonotype has a count of ten or more. The chain recombines TRBV27 with TRBJ2-5; D is perhaps TRBD1 (7 bases). This CDR3 is 16 amino acids long. V lost 1 base to trimming and J lost 4 bases, with 16 bases between them. Looked up from germline, CDR1 is MNHEY and CDR2 is SMNVEV (reference sequence). DNA for the CDR3: TGTGCCAGCAGTTTATTTAGTGGGAGGACAGGAGAGACCCAGTACTTC. Translation gives CASSLFSGRTGETQYF.

V gene TRBV19 combines with J gene TRBJ2-5; 13 bases line up with TRBD2. In germline, CDR1 is LNHDA, CDR2 SQIVND (reference sequence). The trim removed 5 bases at V and 0 bases at J, leaving 9 bases unmatched. The CDR3 is 18 amino acids. The CDR3 bases are TGTGCCAGTAGTCTTAGGACTAGCGGGAGTGAGTACCAAGAGACCCAGTACTTC. Its translation is CASSLRTSGSEYQETQYF.

The rearrangement joins TRBV12-3 or TRBV12-4 to TRBJ2-2; D remains ambiguous. V lost 4 bases and J lost 13, with 10 bases in between. The CDR3 has 11 amino acids. CDR3 nucleotides: TGTGCCAGCAGTTCCGAGGTGGGGCTGTTTTTT. Encoded protein: CASSSEVGLFF.

This clonotype was recorded a few times. This chain uses TRBV19 with TRBJ2-3, with 7 bases identical to TRBD2. This CDR3 is built from 16 residues. J lost 6 bases, V lost 3 bases, and 12 bases had no gene match. Germline V gene sequence: CDR1 LNHDA, CDR2 SQIVND (reference sequence). The CDR3 loop is CASSMIEGLKADTQYF. CDR3 nucleotides: TGTGCCAGTAGTATGATCGAGGGACTAAAAGCCGATACGCAGTATTTT.